These T cell receptor beta chains were read from a single sample in a study of tumour-infiltrating T cells in Burkitt lymphoma. TCRdb's copy holds only in-frame clones and misses some; the assay was immunoSEQ multiplex PCR. The repertoire consists of over a thousand clones, with 15% to 20% occurring once and the leading ten covering approximately 8%. Sample: tumor tissue. The origin of the receptors is a human donor with Burkitt lymphoma. CDR3s include the opening cysteine and the closing phenylalanine or tryptophan. The D gene is left open where the match is weak. Clone size, where shown, is once, few, many, or a class for clones that have expanded.

j_gene: TRBJ1-3; v_gene: TRBV4-2; abundance: few; d_gene: NA; CDR3aa: CASSRSSGPTVGAGNTIYF; CDR3nt: TGTGCCAGCAGCCGATCCTCCGGGCCAACGGTCGGGGCAGGAAACACCATATATTTT
j_gene: TRBJ2-2; v_gene: TRBV4-1; abundance: few; d_gene: NA; CDR3aa: CASSPHREQGELFF; CDR3nt: TGCGCCAGCAGCCCGCACAGGGAACAAGGGGAGCTGTTTTTT
j_gene: TRBJ1-2; v_gene: TRBV11-2; abundance: NA; d_gene: NA; CDR3aa: CASSLQRENTYGYTF; CDR3nt: TGTGCCAGCAGCTTGCAGAGAGAGAATACATATGGCTACACCTTC
j_gene: TRBJ2-6; v_gene: TRBV5-5; abundance: few; d_gene: TRBD1; CDR3aa: CASRPGTGGYAGANVLTF; CDR3nt: TGTGCCAGCAGACCCGGGACAGGGGGCTATGCTGGGGCCAACGTCCTGACTTTC
j_gene: TRBJ2-3; v_gene: TRBV9; abundance: few; d_gene: NA; CDR3aa: CASSVGTSGDTQYF; CDR3nt: TGTGCCAGCAGCGTAGGGACCAGCGGGGATACGCAGTATTTT
j_gene: TRBJ2-5; v_gene: TRBV9; abundance: few; d_gene: TRBD2; CDR3aa: CASTPHSGDQETQYF; CDR3nt: TGTGCCAGCACCCCCCATAGCGGGGATCAAGAGACCCAGTACTTC
j_gene: TRBJ2-1; v_gene: TRBV5-1; abundance: few; d_gene: TRBD1; CDR3aa: CASREQGSGYNEQFF; CDR3nt: TGCGCCAGCAGGGAACAGGGGTCGGGATACAATGAGCAGTTCTTC
j_gene: TRBJ1-2; v_gene: TRBV18; abundance: NA; d_gene: TRBD1; CDR3aa: CASSPRGSGDRFYGYTF; CDR3nt: TGTGCCAGCTCACCTCGGGGGTCGGGGGACAGATTCTATGGCTACACCTTC
j_gene: TRBJ2-3; v_gene: TRBV7-2; abundance: few; d_gene: NA; CDR3aa: CASSLGLITDTQYF; CDR3nt: TGTGCCAGCAGCCTCGGACTAATCACAGATACGCAGTATTTT
j_gene: TRBJ2-2; v_gene: TRBV29-1; abundance: few; d_gene: NA; CDR3aa: CSVDPTNTGELFF; CDR3nt: TGCAGCGTCGACCCAACGAACACCGGGGAGCTGTTTTTT
j_gene: TRBJ2-5; v_gene: TRBV7-9; abundance: few; d_gene: NA; CDR3aa: CASSFGDPNFRTQYF; CDR3nt: TGTGCCAGCAGCTTCGGGGACCCGAATTTTCGGACCCAGTACTTC
j_gene: TRBJ2-7; v_gene: TRBV4-3; abundance: few; d_gene: TRBD1; CDR3aa: CASSQVGTGQDEQYF; CDR3nt: TGCGCCAGCAGCCAAGTAGGGACAGGCCAAGACGAGCAGTACTTC
j_gene: TRBJ2-3; v_gene: TRBV11-2; abundance: NA; d_gene: TRBD1; CDR3aa: CASSLLGTGDTQYF; CDR3nt: TGTGCCAGCAGCTTATTGGGGACAGGAGATACGCAGTATTTT
j_gene: TRBJ2-5; v_gene: TRBV29-1; abundance: few; d_gene: NA; CDR3aa: CSVGAGVETQYF; CDR3nt: TGCAGCGTGGGGGCAGGGGTAGAGACCCAGTACTTC
j_gene: TRBJ2-1; v_gene: TRBV7-8; abundance: few; d_gene: NA; CDR3aa: CASSSSAGGGPNEQFF; CDR3nt: TGTGCCAGCAGCTCCAGTGCCGGCGGGGGCCCCAATGAGCAGTTCTTC
j_gene: TRBJ1-1; v_gene: TRBV7-9; abundance: once; d_gene: NA; CDR3aa: CASSLNMGDTEAFF; CDR3nt: TGTGCCAGCAGCTTGAACATGGGGGACACTGAAGCTTTCTTT
j_gene: TRBJ1-2; v_gene: TRBV18; abundance: NA; d_gene: NA; CDR3aa: CASSPGPANYGYTF; CDR3nt: TGTGCCAGCTCACCCGGTCCCGCTAACTATGGCTACACCTTC
j_gene: TRBJ2-7; v_gene: TRBV27; abundance: NA; d_gene: NA; CDR3aa: CASSLKGPSYEQYF; CDR3nt: TGTGCCAGCAGTTTGAAGGGACCATCCTACGAGCAGTACTTC
j_gene: TRBJ1-4; v_gene: TRBV6-6; abundance: few; d_gene: NA; CDR3aa: CASSPGTLSKLFF; CDR3nt: TGTGCCAGCAGTCCCGGGACACTCTCAAAACTGTTTTTT
j_gene: TRBJ1-1; v_gene: TRBV28; abundance: few; d_gene: NA; CDR3aa: CASGKPATYTEAFF; CDR3nt: TGTGCCAGCGGAAAACCGGCCACTTACACTGAAGCTTTCTTT
j_gene: TRBJ1-4; v_gene: TRBV9; abundance: few; d_gene: TRBD1; CDR3aa: CASSQQGTRDEKLFF; CDR3nt: TGTGCCAGCAGCCAACAGGGGACCAGGGATGAAAAACTGTTTTTT
j_gene: TRBJ1-3; v_gene: TRBV30; abundance: NA; d_gene: NA; CDR3aa: CAWERGLGSGNTIYF; CDR3nt: TGTGCCTGGGAGAGGGGCCTGGGCTCTGGAAACACCATATATTTT
j_gene: TRBJ1-2; v_gene: TRBV6-5; abundance: few; d_gene: NA; CDR3aa: CASSPRPLGRRGYTF; CDR3nt: TGTGCCAGCAGCCCCCGCCCCTTAGGCCGCAGGGGCTACACCTTC
j_gene: TRBJ1-5; v_gene: TRBV27; abundance: few; d_gene: NA; CDR3aa: CASSHTPHQLQHF; CDR3nt: TGTGCCAGCAGTCATACCCCCCATCAGCTCCAGCATTTT
j_gene: TRBJ1-5; v_gene: TRBV6-5; abundance: NA; d_gene: NA; CDR3aa: CASRQRNGQPQHF; CDR3nt: TGTGCCAGCAGGCAACGGAATGGTCAGCCTCAGCATTTT
j_gene: TRBJ1-4; v_gene: TRBV4-3; abundance: NA; d_gene: NA; CDR3aa: CASSQDRGTNEKLFF; CDR3nt: TGCGCCAGCAGCCAAGATCGAGGCACTAATGAAAAACTGTTTTTT
j_gene: TRBJ1-2; v_gene: TRBV4-2; abundance: NA; d_gene: NA; CDR3aa: CASSQDPSQGGGYGYTF; CDR3nt: TGTGCCAGCAGCCAAGATCCTTCTCAGGGTGGGGGCTATGGCTACACCTTC
j_gene: TRBJ1-6; v_gene: TRBV7-9; abundance: few; d_gene: NA; CDR3aa: CASSLGIDNNSPLHF; CDR3nt: TGTGCCAGCAGCTTAGGGATAGATAATAATTCACCCCTCCACTTT
j_gene: TRBJ2-1; v_gene: TRBV5-6; abundance: NA; d_gene: TRBD2; CDR3aa: CASSLLAGTSGGANEQFF; CDR3nt: TGTGCCAGCAGCTTGTTGGCCGGGACTAGCGGGGGGGCCAATGAGCAGTTCTTC
j_gene: TRBJ2-1; v_gene: TRBV18; abundance: NA; d_gene: TRBD1; CDR3aa: CASSLGQGAYNEQFF; CDR3nt: TGTGCCAGCTCACTAGGACAGGGGGCTTACAATGAGCAGTTCTTC
j_gene: TRBJ1-2; v_gene: TRBV6-5; abundance: NA; d_gene: NA; CDR3aa: CASRTWDTYGYTF; CDR3nt: TGTGCCAGCAGAACATGGGACACCTATGGCTACACCTTC
j_gene: TRBJ2-1; v_gene: TRBV5-1; abundance: few; d_gene: TRBD1; CDR3aa: CASSLGQGWGNEQFF; CDR3nt: TGCGCCAGCAGCTTGGGACAGGGATGGGGGAATGAGCAGTTCTTC
j_gene: TRBJ1-6; v_gene: TRBV7-2; abundance: NA; d_gene: NA; CDR3aa: CASSRGTPNSPLHF; CDR3nt: TGTGCCAGCAGCCGAGGGACACCCAATTCACCCCTCCACTTT
j_gene: TRBJ1-1; v_gene: TRBV15; abundance: NA; d_gene: NA; CDR3aa: CATSRRVGTEAFF; CDR3nt: TGTGCCACCAGCAGGAGGGTGGGCACTGAAGCTTTCTTT
j_gene: TRBJ1-1; v_gene: TRBV7-2; abundance: few; d_gene: NA; CDR3aa: CASSHGPSNTEAFF; CDR3nt: TGTGCCAGCAGCCACGGACCGTCGAACACTGAAGCTTTCTTT
j_gene: TRBJ2-6; v_gene: TRBV19; abundance: NA; d_gene: NA; CDR3aa: CASSFGGANVLTF; CDR3nt: TGTGCCAGTAGTTTTGGTGGGGCCAACGTCCTGACTTTC
j_gene: TRBJ1-5; v_gene: TRBV27; abundance: few; d_gene: TRBD1; CDR3aa: CASSQGQGGNQPQHF; CDR3nt: TGTGCCAGCAGTCAGGGACAGGGGGGCAATCAGCCCCAGCATTTT
j_gene: TRBJ1-5; v_gene: TRBV27; abundance: NA; d_gene: TRBD1; CDR3aa: CASSPGQGRSNQPQHF; CDR3nt: TGTGCCAGCAGTCCCGGACAGGGTCGTAGCAATCAGCCCCAGCATTTT
j_gene: TRBJ2-7; v_gene: TRBV6-6; abundance: few; d_gene: NA; CDR3aa: CASSYGEGSYEQYF; CDR3nt: TGTGCCAGCAGCTACGGGGAAGGCTCCTACGAGCAGTACTTC
j_gene: TRBJ2-3; v_gene: TRBV6-1; abundance: few; d_gene: NA; CDR3aa: CAGPRGPAQDTQYF; CDR3nt: TGTGCCGGCCCACGGGGGCCGGCACAAGATACGCAGTATTTT
j_gene: TRBJ2-5; v_gene: TRBV7-2; abundance: few; d_gene: TRBD2; CDR3aa: CASSPAGGSRGETQYF; CDR3nt: TGTGCCAGCAGCCCCGCGGGAGGGAGCCGGGGGGAGACCCAGTACTTC
j_gene: TRBJ2-3; v_gene: TRBV4-1; abundance: NA; d_gene: TRBD2; CDR3aa: CASSQAGGTDTQYF; CDR3nt: TGCGCCAGCAGCCAAGCGGGGGGGACAGATACGCAGTATTTT
j_gene: TRBJ1-2; v_gene: TRBV4-2; abundance: once; d_gene: TRBD1; CDR3aa: CASSQDNAGQGPYGYTF; CDR3nt: TGTGCCAGCAGCCAAGACAACGCGGGACAGGGACCCTATGGCTACACCTTC
j_gene: TRBJ1-1; v_gene: TRBV20-1; abundance: NA; d_gene: NA; CDR3aa: CSTVTDEAFF; CDR3nt: TGCAGTACCGTCACCGATGAAGCTTTCTTT
j_gene: TRBJ2-5; v_gene: TRBV9; abundance: few; d_gene: TRBD2; CDR3aa: CASSATSGGARETQYF; CDR3nt: TGTGCCAGCAGCGCAACTAGCGGGGGGGCCCGGGAGACCCAGTACTTC
j_gene: TRBJ2-1; v_gene: TRBV4-3; abundance: few; d_gene: NA; CDR3aa: CASSLAFPSYNEQFF; CDR3nt: TGCGCCAGCAGCCTAGCATTCCCCTCTTACAATGAGCAGTTCTTC
j_gene: TRBJ1-1; v_gene: TRBV16; abundance: few; d_gene: TRBD1; CDR3aa: CASSHLQGRNTEAFF; CDR3nt: TGTGCCAGCAGCCACCTACAGGGGAGGAACACTGAAGCTTTCTTT
j_gene: TRBJ1-1; v_gene: TRBV30; abundance: few; d_gene: TRBD1; CDR3aa: CAWGDRGLGAFF; CDR3nt: TGTGCCTGGGGGGACAGGGGGCTCGGAGCTTTCTTT
j_gene: TRBJ2-3; v_gene: TRBV6-6; abundance: few; d_gene: TRBD2; CDR3aa: CASSPPGGRGEYF; CDR3nt: TGTGCCAGCAGTCCACCGGGAGGGCGTGGGGAGTATTTT
j_gene: TRBJ1-5; v_gene: TRBV7-9; abundance: NA; d_gene: NA; CDR3aa: CASSLIGVEQPQHF; CDR3nt: TGTGCCAGCAGCTTAATCGGGGTCGAACAGCCCCAGCATTTT